Listed here are 24 T cell receptor beta chains from one sample, sequenced in a study of T cell clonotyping in hematopoietic cell transplantation. Time point noted: recipient sample about 28 days before transplant, after cytoreduction. Clones were sequenced by immunoSEQ multiplex PCR, and TCRdb holds only the in-frame ones, with some missing. The sample carries approximately 20,000 clones, 86% recorded once. The source material was peripheral blood mononuclear cells, sampled before stem cell transplant. Receptor source: a man aged 50-59 years with acute myeloid leukemia. Some clones in this sample may be carry-over from other donors' samples.

The chain carries TRBV4-3 and TRBJ1-1, with 10 bases aligning to TRBD1. The CDR3 contains 17 residues. The ends lost 0 bases at V and 0 bases at J; junction bases unmatched: 4. The V gene's germline CDR1 is LGHNA and CDR2 YSLEER. This chain's CDR3 is CASSQDTGTGVNTEAFF. The CDR3 nucleotides read TGCGCCAGCAGCCAAGATACAGGGACAGGGGTGAACACTGAAGCTTTCTTT.

This clone was observed a single time. The CDR3 DNA sequence: TGCGCCAGCAGCCAAGAGTCCTGGGATACGCAGTATTTT. Translation: CASSQESWDTQYF. The chain uses TRBV4-3 and TRBJ2-3; no clear D. This CDR3 contains 13 residues. Germline assignment: CDR1 LGHNA and CDR2 YSLEER. The V end lost 0 bases, the J end lost 6 bases, and 7 bases lay between the germline ends.

This clone was seen more than once but under ten times. The sample holds other DNA sequences that translate to the same CDR3. This chain links TRBV5-6 with TRBJ1-4; possible D gene TRBD1, 5 bases. The CDR3 covers 14 residues. The germline gives CDR1 SGHDT, CDR2 YYEEEE. Deletions cut 0 bases from V and 5 bases from J, with 8 bases between. The CDR3: CASSLDRLNEKLFF. CDR3 nucleotides: TGTGCCAGCAGCTTGGACAGGTTGAATGAAAAACTGTTTTTT.

The rearrangement uses TRBV2 and TRBJ1-4; the D is unclear. This CDR3 has 14 residues. Deletions cut 8 bases from V and 2 bases from J, with 12 bases between. Looked up from germline, CDR1 is SNHLY and CDR2 is FYNNEI. CDR3 coding DNA: TGTGCCAGCCTATCGCAACGGACTAATGAAAAACTGTTTTTT. Translating it yields CASLSQRTNEKLFF.

J is TRBJ1-4 and V is TRBV4-3; 8 nucleotides align to TRBD1. The germline gives CDR1 LGHNA, CDR2 YSLEER. The CDR3 is made up of 14 amino acids. With 4 bases clipped from V and 5 bases from J, the junction kept 3 bases outside the gene matches. The DNA of the CDR3 is TGCGCCAGCAGCCCCGGGACAGGCAATGAAAAACTGTTTTTT. This encodes CASSPGTGNEKLFF.

With regard to this clone: The limits of the CDR3 on the DNA are not certain, so only TCRdb's listed CDR3 is given. The rearrangement uses TRBV12-2 and TRBJ2-1; TRBD2 was called by the table and not checked on the DNA. TRBV12-2 counts as a pseudogene. The CDR3 contains 15 residues when both ends are counted. CDR3: CARGGEVGAGNEQFF.

The chain is built from TRBV9 and TRBJ2-5; D could derive from TRBD1 or TRBD2 (5 bases each). Trimming removed 0 bases from V and 5 bases from J, with 5 bases in between. CDR1 SGDLS and CDR2 YYNGEE come from the germline V gene. This CDR3 spans 12 amino acids. The CDR3 region is CASSVGGETQYF. CDR3 DNA: TGTGCCAGCAGCGTAGGGGGGGAGACCCAGTACTTC.

The chain joins TRBV11-2 to TRBJ2-1; TRBD2 agrees at 8 bases. The junction had 8 bases not matched to a gene; V was cut back by 5 bases and J by 5 bases. CDR1 is SGHAT and CDR2 is FQNNGV in the germline V gene. This CDR3 is built from 15 residues. The CDR3 region has the DNA TGTGCCAGCAGCCCATGGGGCGGGGGGAACAATGAGCAGTTCTTC. Encoded protein: CASSPWGGGNNEQFF.

This clone has only one observation. The chain employs TRBV5-1 and TRBJ2-7, with D possibly matching TRBD1 (5 bases). The CDR3 consists of 14 residues. V was pared by 0 bases and J by 5 bases, with 12 bases between. The germline V gene has CDR1 SGHRS and CDR2 YFSETQ. This CDR3 is CASSLGLGVNEQYF. The CDR3 nucleotides are TGCGCCAGCAGCTTGGGGTTAGGGGTCAACGAGCAGTACTTC.

The J gene is TRBJ1-4, the V gene TRBV4-2; possibly TRBD1 for D (6 bases). The V end was cut by 4 bases, the J end by 0 bases, with 21 bases between. CDR3 length equals 19 residues. Germline V gives CDR1 LGHNA, CDR2 YNFKEQ. The DNA of the CDR3 is TGTGCCAGCAGCCCTCCGGAAGGGGGGTTCGGTGCAACTAATGAAAAACTGTTTTTT. As protein: CASSPPEGGFGATNEKLFF.

The sample holds a few counts of this clone. The chain couples TRBV6-5 to TRBJ2-3; possible D gene TRBD2, 7 bases. Germline V gene data show CDR1 as MNHEY and CDR2 as SVGAGI. Trimming took off 0 bases at V and 5 bases at J, with 12 bases between the two ends. This CDR3 has 15 amino acids. CDR3 loop: CASSYSRGAGDTQYF. The CDR3 DNA reads as TGTGCCAGCAGTTACTCTCGGGGGGCTGGAGATACGCAGTATTTT.

The V and J genes are TRBV5-4 and TRBJ1-1, with a weak D call TRBD1 (6 bases). Germline CDR1 SGHNT, CDR2 YYREEE (reference sequence). The CDR3 consists of 16 residues. The V and J ends lost 4 bases and 2 bases respectively, with 18 bases between them. The CDR3 loop is CASSQALQGSNTEAFF. As DNA, the CDR3 is TGTGCCAGCAGCCAAGCTCTACAGGGAAGCAACACTGAAGCTTTCTTT.

The chain combines TRBV9 with TRBJ2-7; D tentatively reads TRBD1 or TRBD2 (6 bases each). The CDR3 sequence is 16 residues long. Germline V lookup: CDR1 SGDLS, CDR2 YYNGEE. The V gene lost 4 bases and the J gene lost 9 bases, with 26 bases spanning the gap. The CDR3 spells CASSPEGGQDQQGQYF. The CDR3 DNA sequence: TGTGCCAGCAGCCCAGAGGGGGGACAAGACCAGCAAGGGCAGTACTTC.

V is TRBV6-5 and J is TRBJ1-3; D gene uncertain. This CDR3 spans 15 amino acids. Between the trimmed V and J ends, which lost 2 bases and 0 bases, there was a span of 8 bases. Germline CDR1 MNHEY, CDR2 SVGAGI. The DNA for the CDR3 is TGTGCCAGCAGTTACGGGAGAAACTCTGGAAACACCATATATTTT. Protein sequence: CASSYGRNSGNTIYF.

The CDR3 DNA follows: TGCGCCAGCAGCTTGGCTCCCGCCCTCGGGGAGCTGTTTTTT. Protein sequence: CASSLAPALGELFF. This chain uses TRBV5-1 with TRBJ2-2, with D uncertain. CDR1 is SGHRS and CDR2 is YFSETQ in the germline V gene. The CDR3 contains 14 residues. V lost 0 bases and J 7 bases, leaving 10 bases between the germline ends.

J is TRBJ2-3 and V is TRBV4-3, with 11 bases lining up with TRBD2. The CDR3 is 16 residues long. Germline CDR1 reads LGHNA; CDR2 reads YSLEER. V shed 4 bases, J shed 5 bases, and the junction held 8 bases outside the gene matches. The CDR3: CASSPYSGGVLDTQYF. The CDR3, as DNA: TGCGCCAGCAGCCCTTATAGCGGGGGGGTCCTAGATACGCAGTATTTT.

The chain carries TRBV25-1 and TRBJ1-1; D call uncertain. CDR3 length equals 15 residues. The V gene lost 2 bases and the J gene lost 5 bases, with 15 bases spanning the gap. The germline gives CDR1 MGHDK, CDR2 SYGVNS. Written as DNA, the CDR3 is TGTGCCAGCAGTGAAGGGTATCGGCGGCAAACTGAAGCTTTCTTT. Its protein is CASSEGYRRQTEAFF.

The chain employs TRBV9 and TRBJ1-5; 9 bases fit TRBD1. Germline CDR1 is SGDLS and CDR2 is YYNGEE. J lost 6 bases, V lost 4 bases, and 5 bases had no gene match. The CDR3 is made up of 14 amino acids. In DNA form, the CDR3 reads TGTGCCAGCAGCCCACAGGGGGCGGCTCAGCCCCAGCATTTT. The encoded protein is CASSPQGAAQPQHF.

This clone was seen just once. This chain connects TRBV4-1 to TRBJ1-1, with 10 bases identical to TRBD1. Germline trimming cut 4 bases from V and 5 bases from J; bases unmatched to any gene: 4. The CDR3 loop spans 14 amino acids. The germline V gene encodes CDR1 MGHRA and CDR2 YSYEKL. Here the CDR3 reads CASSPGQGRTEAFF. The CDR3 DNA is TGCGCCAGCAGCCCGGGACAGGGGAGGACTGAAGCTTTCTTT.

The CDR3 is CASSSSSAAVYTF. In nucleotides, the CDR3 is TGTGCCAGCAGCTCCTCCTCGGCCGCCGTCTACACCTTC. The chain is built from TRBV7-2 and TRBJ1-2; no firm D call. Looked up from germline, CDR1 is SGHTA and CDR2 is FQGNSA. The CDR3 contains 13 residues. V was trimmed by 4 bases and J by 10 bases, leaving 16 bases between them.

This chain uses TRBV9 with TRBJ2-1, with D perhaps TRBD2 (5 bases). CDR1 is SGDLS and CDR2 is YYNGEE in the germline V gene. The CDR3 has 14 residues. Trimming took off 4 bases at V and 5 bases at J, with 13 bases between the two ends. In nucleotides, the CDR3 is TGTGCCAGCAGCCCCAGAAGGCGGGACAATGAGCAGTTCTTC. Residues: CASSPRRRDNEQFF. The variable domain in full, completed from reference TRBV9 and TRBJ2-1, reads DSGVTQTPKHLITATGQRVTLRCSPRSGDLSVYWYQQSLDQGLQFLIQYYNGEERAKGNILERFSAQQFPDLHSELNLSSLELGDSALYFCASSPRRRDNEQFFGPGTRLTVL.

The gene calls are TRBV4-1 and TRBJ1-5, with D uncertain. CDR3 length: 15 amino acids. V was trimmed by 1 base and J by 3 bases, leaving 10 bases between them. Germline V gene lookup returns CDR1 MGHRA and CDR2 YSYEKL. CDR3 protein: CASSQANTLNQPQHF. The CDR3 DNA reads TGCGCCAGCAGCCAAGCCAACACGCTCAATCAGCCCCAGCATTTT.

The rearrangement uses TRBV2 and TRBJ2-5; the D gene is possibly TRBD2 (5 bases). V was shortened by 5 bases and J by 7 bases, with 14 bases between the two germline ends. The V gene's germline CDR1 is SNHLY and CDR2 FYNNEI. The CDR3 spans 13 residues. The CDR3 loop is CASSYNKGGTQYF. CDR3 bases: TGTGCCAGCAGTTACAACAAAGGAGGGACCCAGTACTTC.

The rearrangement joins TRBV19 to TRBJ2-7; D remains ambiguous. CDR3 length: 14 amino acids. Germline lookup yields CDR1 LNHDA and CDR2 SQIVND (reference sequence). V lost 11 bases, J lost 1 base, and 18 bases lay in between. The CDR3 coding sequence is TGTGCCGAAAATCCTAAAGGCGGTTCCTACGAGCAGTACTTC. Protein sequence: CAENPKGGSYEQYF.